The following is a T cell receptor beta chain sequence with its context. With 0 bases removed from V and 2 bases from J, the gap between germline ends came to 8 bases. Germline V lookup: CDR1 MGHRA, CDR2 YSYEKL. The CDR3 loop spans 15 amino acids. The data belong to a study of shared clonotypes between healthy human individuals. Every subset's genomic DNA went evenly onto several immunoSEQ plates. The method was immunoSEQ multiplex PCR; TCRdb's version includes in-frame clones alone and lacks a portion of them. The sample includes about 1 million clones, under 80% of them seen just once. Donors were healthy HIV-negative adults without recent acute infections or vaccinations.

The TCR comes from a young man in good health. What was sequenced was memory CD4+ T cells sorted from blood. Subset here: CD45RA-negative fraction. The genes are TRBV4-1 and TRBJ1-3; unclear D gene. CDR3 sequence reads: CASSQDPTTGNTIYF. The CDR3 nucleotides are TGCGCCAGCAGCCAAGACCCGACGACTGGAAACACCATATATTTT.